This T cell receptor beta chain was sequenced during a study of neoadjuvant anti-PD-1 for oral cavity cancer. Study in general: Patients mostly received three to four biweekly nivolumab doses at 3 mg/kg before surgery. Non-progressing patients received a fourth nivolumab dose near day 43, then surgery on days 50-56.

Blood libraries mostly used around 510 ng genomic DNA, six replicates each. Assay: immunoSEQ multiplex PCR; the TCRdb copy retains only in-frame clones and omits some. The table lists over 65,000 clones, around 84% of them singletons. Time point meaning: after neoadjuvant nivolumab, at surgical resection. Blood cells were analyzed directly, without culture or expansion. The sequence was collected from a person between 35 and 79 years old with oral cavity squamous cell carcinoma. Here the sequenced sample was PBMCs, taken after nivolumab (anti-PD-1) treatment.

CDR3 sequence (DNA): TGTGCCAGCAGCTTGGAGGGCGGCTCCTACAATGAGCAGTTCTTC. Amino acid sequence: CASSLEGGSYNEQFF. The genes are TRBV5-5 and TRBJ2-1; D unclear. The CDR3 runs to 15 residues. Germline assignment: CDR1 SGHKS and CDR2 YYEKEE (reference sequence). Trimming took 0 bases from V and 0 from J, leaving 7 bases between them.